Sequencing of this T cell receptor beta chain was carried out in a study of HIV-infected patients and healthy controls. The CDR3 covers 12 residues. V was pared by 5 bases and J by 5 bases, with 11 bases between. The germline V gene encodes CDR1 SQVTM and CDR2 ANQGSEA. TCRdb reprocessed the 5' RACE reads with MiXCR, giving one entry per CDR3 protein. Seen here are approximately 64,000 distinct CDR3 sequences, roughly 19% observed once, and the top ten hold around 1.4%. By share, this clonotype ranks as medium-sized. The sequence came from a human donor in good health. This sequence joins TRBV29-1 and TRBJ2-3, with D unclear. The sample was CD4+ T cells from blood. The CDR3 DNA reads TGCAGCGTTTCCTGGAGCCTAGATACGCAGTATTTT. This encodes CSVSWSLDTQYF.